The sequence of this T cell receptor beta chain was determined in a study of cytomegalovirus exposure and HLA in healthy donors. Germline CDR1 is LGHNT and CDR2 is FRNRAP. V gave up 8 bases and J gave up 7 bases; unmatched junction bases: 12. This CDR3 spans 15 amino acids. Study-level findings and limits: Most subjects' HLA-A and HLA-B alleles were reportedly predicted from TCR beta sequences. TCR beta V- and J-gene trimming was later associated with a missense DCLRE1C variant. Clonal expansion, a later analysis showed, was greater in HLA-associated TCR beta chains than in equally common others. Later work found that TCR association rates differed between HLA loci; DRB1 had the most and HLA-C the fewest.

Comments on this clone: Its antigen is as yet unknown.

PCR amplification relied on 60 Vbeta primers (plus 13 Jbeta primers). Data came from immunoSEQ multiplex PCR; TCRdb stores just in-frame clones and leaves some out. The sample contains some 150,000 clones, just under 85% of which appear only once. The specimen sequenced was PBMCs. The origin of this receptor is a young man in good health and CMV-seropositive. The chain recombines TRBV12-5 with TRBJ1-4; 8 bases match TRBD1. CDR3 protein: CASSRPGTGGEKLFF. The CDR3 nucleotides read TGTGCTAGTTCTCGCCCCGGGACAGGAGGTGAAAAACTGTTTTTT.